The 18 T cell receptor beta chains reported below all come from one sample, sequenced in a study of CD8 T cells in ankylosing spondylitis. In TCRdb, the 5' RACE reads were re-called with MiXCR into one record per CDR3 protein. Among roughly 250,000 distinct CDR3 sequences, around 7.8% were seen once, and the ten largest hold 6.8%. Sequences were obtained from blood, either unsorted or a sorted T cell fraction (not recorded which). All receptors derive from a male donor with ankylosing spondylitis or in good health (not recorded which).

This clonotype was detected many times. The chain employs TRBV20-1 and TRBJ2-7; 8 bases fit TRBD1. CDR1 and CDR2 from the germline V gene are DFQATT and SNEGSKA (reference sequence). V was pared by 4 bases and J by 7 bases, with 6 bases of the junction left unmatched. This CDR3 spans 12 amino acids. The CDR3 DNA follows: TGCAGTGCTACACGACAGGGGCCAGAGCAGTACTTC. Its translation is CSATRQGPEQYF.

This sequence joins TRBV5-6 and TRBJ2-3; 8 nucleotides match TRBD2. Germline lookup yields CDR1 SGHDT and CDR2 YYEEEE. V lost 4 bases to trimming and J lost 3 bases; unmatched junction nucleotides: 10. This CDR3 region has 16 residues. DNA of the CDR3: TGTGCCAGCAGCGGGGGCCCGGGACTAGGAACAGATACGCAGTATTTT. Translation gives CASSGGPGLGTDTQYF.

This clonotype was seen many times. The rearrangement links TRBV12-3 or TRBV12-4 to TRBJ2-3; a possible D gene is TRBD2 (6 bases). The CDR3 runs to 16 residues. The germline V and J ends were trimmed by 6 bases and 0 bases, with 16 bases remaining between them. The CDR3 protein is CASSPLEAGSTDTQYF. The CDR3 DNA sequence: TGTGCCAGCAGCCCACTAGAGGCGGGGAGCACAGATACGCAGTATTTT.

This clonotype was seen ten or more times. The chain is built from TRBV7-8 and TRBJ2-2, with D possibly being TRBD2 (6 bases). The CDR3 contains 15 residues. Trimming left V 2 bases short and J 4 bases short, with 11 bases between. Germline CDR1 and CDR2: SGHVS and FQNEAQ. The CDR3 DNA reads TGTGCCAGCAGCTTATCTCTAGCGCCCACCGGGGAGCTGTTTTTT. Translated: CASSLSLAPTGELFF.

This clonotype appeared many times. The chain couples TRBV12-3 or TRBV12-4 to TRBJ2-4; 9 bases map to TRBD1. Losses at the gene ends were 6 bases for V and 3 bases for J; bases not matched to a gene: 6. The CDR3 is 15 residues long. The CDR3 region is CASSRRTGDKNIQYF. The DNA for the CDR3 is TGTGCCAGCAGCCGGCGGACAGGGGACAAAAACATTCAGTACTTC.

This clonotype has a handful of counts. The chain links TRBV7-2 to TRBJ1-1; 7 nucleotides agree with TRBD1. The J segment lost 5 bases and the V segment lost 5 bases, leaving 5 bases of the junction unmatched. The CDR3 has 13 residues. The germline V gene encodes CDR1 SGHTA and CDR2 FQGNSA. CDR3 sequence reads: CASSQTGLTEAFF. The CDR3, as DNA: TGTGCCAGCAGCCAGACAGGGCTAACTGAAGCTTTCTTT.

This clonotype came up many times. V is TRBV6-1 and J is TRBJ1-5; no clear D gene. Germline values: CDR1 MNHNS, CDR2 SASEGT. V shed 6 bases and J shed 4 bases, with 10 bases lying between them. CDR3 length: 13 amino acids. In DNA, the CDR3 is TGTGCCAGCAGGGCAGGTTGGAATCAGCCCCAGCATTTT. Residues: CASRAGWNQPQHF.

This clonotype was counted ten times or more. The chain joins TRBV6-2 or TRBV6-3 to TRBJ2-7; 7 bases align to TRBD2. Germline V CDR1 and CDR2: MNHEY, SVGEGT. CDR3 length equals 16 residues. V was pared by 2 bases and J by 0 bases, with 7 bases of the junction left unmatched. In DNA form, the CDR3 reads TGTGCCAGCAGTTACGAGAGCGGGACGAGCTCCTACGAGCAGTACTTC. Encoded protein: CASSYESGTSSYEQYF.

This clonotype was seen a handful of times. The rearrangement uses TRBV10-3 and TRBJ2-7; D possibly uses TRBD1 or TRBD2 (5 bases each). The CDR3 sequence is 12 residues long. The V and J ends lost 8 bases and 7 bases respectively, with 15 bases between them. In germline, CDR1 is ENHRY, CDR2 SYGVKD. CDR3 protein: CAIGTDDLEQYF. CDR3 bases: TGTGCCATCGGGACCGATGACTTGGAGCAGTACTTC.

This clonotype was counted many times. The CDR3 DNA sequence: TGTGCCTGGACTTGGGGTATCCGCACTGAAGCTTTCTTT. Translated: CAWTWGIRTEAFF. V and J are TRBV30 and TRBJ1-1; D remains ambiguous. The CDR3 consists of 13 residues. V lost 4 bases, J lost 4 bases, and 13 bases lay in between. The germline V gene has CDR1 GTSNPN and CDR2 SVGIG (reference sequence).

The table lists this clonotype with many counts. The chain employs TRBV20-1 and TRBJ2-1, with TRBD2 identical over 7 bases. J lost 3 bases, V lost 0 bases, and 8 bases had no gene match. The CDR3 is made up of 16 amino acids. The germline gives CDR1 DFQATT, CDR2 SNEGSKA (reference sequence). The CDR3 region is CSARDIRLADYNEQFF. In DNA, the CDR3 is TGCAGTGCTAGAGATATTCGGCTAGCGGACTACAATGAGCAGTTCTTC.

This clonotype was seen only once. A much larger clonotype is one base distant, so this may be a read error. This chain's CDR3 is CASSVLPWSEQYF. The CDR3 DNA sequence: TGTGCCAGCAGTGTACTCCCCTGGAGCGAGCAGTACTTC. The V and J genes are TRBV6-5 and TRBJ2-7; no firm D call. V was shortened by 5 bases and J by 6 bases, with 14 bases between the two germline ends. This CDR3 spans 13 amino acids. Germline loops: CDR1 MNHEY, CDR2 SVGAGI.

This clonotype was recorded many times. The chain is built from TRBV28 and TRBJ2-7; the D call may be TRBD1 or TRBD2 (5 bases each). The CDR3 sequence is 14 residues long. Germline V lookup: CDR1 MDHEN, CDR2 SYDVKM. Trimming shortened V by 1 base and J by 4 bases, and 11 bases separated the two germline ends. The DNA of the CDR3 is TGTGCCAGCAGTTTATTATGGGGGACGTACGAGCAGTACTTC. It encodes CASSLLWGTYEQYF.

This clonotype has at least ten counts. This CDR3 is CASSVDRGRKETQYF. For the CDR3, the DNA is TGTGCCAGCAGCGTAGACAGGGGGCGGAAAGAGACCCAGTACTTC. V is TRBV9 and J is TRBJ2-5, with 9 bases identical to TRBD1. V was pared by 0 bases and J by 3 bases, with 3 bases of the junction left unmatched. Germline CDR1 SGDLS, CDR2 YYNGEE. CDR3 size: 15 residues.

The chain employs TRBV30 and TRBJ2-1; 10 nucleotides agree with TRBD1. Germline CDR1 GTSNPN, CDR2 SVGIG (reference sequence). The junction had 5 bases not matched to a gene; V was cut back by 3 bases and J by 9 bases. The CDR3 consists of 13 residues. DNA for the CDR3: TGTGCCTGGAGCGGGGACAGGGGTATTGAGCAGTTCTTC. Its protein is CAWSGDRGIEQFF.

This clonotype came up many times. The chain employs TRBV10-1 and TRBJ2-5; TRBD2 agrees at 10 bases. CDR3 length equals 16 residues. CDR1 and CDR2 from the germline V gene are WNHNN and SYGVQD (reference sequence). The V and J ends lost 0 bases and 5 bases, in that order; junction bases with no gene match: 6. CDR3 sequence: CASSESELAGWETQYF. CDR3 DNA: TGCGCCAGCAGTGAGTCGGAACTAGCGGGATGGGAGACCCAGTACTTC.

This clonotype has just a few counts. The J gene is TRBJ1-6, the V gene TRBV27; D is uncertain. V lost 5 bases, J lost 7 bases, and 18 bases lay in between. Looked up from germline, CDR1 is MNHEY and CDR2 is SMNVEV (reference sequence). The CDR3 is made up of 16 amino acids. The CDR3 spells CASSPRPSITNSPLHF. CDR3 coding DNA: TGTGCCAGCAGTCCACGGCCATCAATTACCAATTCACCCCTCCACTTT.

This clonotype was observed a few times. The rearrangement uses TRBV12-3 or TRBV12-4 and TRBJ2-1; 8 bases are a match to TRBD2. J lost 4 bases, V lost 6 bases, and 5 bases had no gene match. This CDR3 comprises 14 residues. Here the CDR3 DNA reads TGTGCCAGCAGCCGGGGGGGGCTGTACAATGAGCAGTTCTTC. Encoded protein: CASSRGGLYNEQFF.